The 24 T cell receptor beta chains given below trace back to one sample, sequenced in a study of Graves' ophthalmopathy and Graves' hyperthyroidism. The sequenced template was RNA, covering the TCR beta CDR3 region. Second-round multiplex PCR followed a first-round RT-PCR using HTBI primers. TCRdb ran MiXCR on the multiplex PCR reads and lists one entry per CDR3 protein. The top ten hold 8% to 10% of the sample, which has some 520,000 distinct CDR3 sequences, around an eighth seen once. The sequenced material came from blood. The receptors were gathered from a woman in her 30s with Graves' ophthalmopathy.

Note on this clonotype: The CDR3 does not end in the conserved phenylalanine or tryptophan, so this is likely a read error. CDR3 sequence (DNA): TGTGCCAGCAGCGTAAGGGGGCGCAAAGAGACCCAGTACCTC. It specifies CASSVRGRKETQYL. The chain carries TRBV9 and TRBJ2-5; 7 nucleotides match TRBD1. The CDR3 is made up of 14 amino acids. With V trimmed by 1 base and J by 3 bases, 3 bases remained unmatched. Germline CDR1 is SGDLS and CDR2 is YYNGEE.

This clonotype was recorded at least ten times. V is TRBV29-1 and J is TRBJ1-1; 7 bases line up with TRBD1. The germline V gene has CDR1 SQVTM and CDR2 ANQGSEA. The CDR3 extends over 14 amino acids. The ends lost 4 bases at V and 4 bases at J; junction bases unmatched: 9. CDR3 in amino acids: CSVAVGGGGTEAFF. DNA for the CDR3: TGCAGCGTTGCAGTCGGAGGGGGCGGCACTGAAGCTTTCTTT. The whole variable domain, remainder taken from reference TRBV29-1 and TRBJ1-1, is SAVISQKPSRDICQRGTSLTIQCQVDSQVTMMFWYRQQPGQSLTLIATANQGSEATYESGFVIDKFPISRPNLTFSTLTVSNMSPEDSSIYLCSVAVGGGGTEAFFGQGTRLTVV.

This clonotype appeared many times. This chain connects TRBV4-1 to TRBJ2-7; 9 bases fit TRBD1. The V gene end was trimmed by 1 base and the J gene end by 2 bases; junction bases not matched to a gene: 9. CDR3 length: 17 residues. Germline assignment: CDR1 MGHRA and CDR2 YSYEKL. The CDR3 nucleotides are TGCGCCAGCAGCCAAGGGGAAGGCGGGACAGGGACCTACGAGCAGTACTTC. Protein product: CASSQGEGGTGTYEQYF.

At least ten counts were recorded for this clonotype. The chain joins TRBV6-1 to TRBJ2-7, with TRBD1 matching 9 bases. CDR1 is MNHNS and CDR2 is SASEGT in the germline V gene. The CDR3 is 13 amino acids. V was pared by 11 bases and J by 7 bases, with 12 bases of the junction left unmatched. DNA of the CDR3: TGTGCCTCACCCGGGACAGGGTCGGGGGAGCAGTACTTC. Translation gives CASPGTGSGEQYF.

This clonotype was found a few times. The genes are TRBV5-1 and TRBJ2-7; D perhaps matches TRBD2 (5 bases). The CDR3 extends over 15 amino acids. Germline V lookup: CDR1 SGHRS, CDR2 YFSETQ. V lost 0 bases and J lost 2, with 12 bases in between. The CDR3 nucleotides are TGCGCCAGCAGCTTGGGGATAGCGTGGACCTACGAGCAGTACTTC. Its protein is CASSLGIAWTYEQYF.

This clonotype was counted at least ten times. The chain joins TRBV20-1 to TRBJ2-7; a weak D match, TRBD1 (7 bases). This CDR3 spans 16 amino acids. Germline V gives CDR1 DFQATT, CDR2 SNEGSKA (reference sequence). The V end was cut by 1 base, the J end by 0 bases, with 16 bases between. The chain's CDR3 is CSARAFAGQSSYEQYF. The DNA of the CDR3 is TGCAGTGCTAGAGCGTTTGCGGGACAGTCCTCCTACGAGCAGTACTTC.

This clonotype was found many times. The rearrangement links TRBV27 to TRBJ1-2; 7 bases are a match to TRBD1. Germline CDR1 is MNHEY and CDR2 is SMNVEV (reference sequence). The V segment lost 4 bases and the J segment 4 bases; nucleotides outside the gene matches: 9. This CDR3 has 15 amino acids. This CDR3 reads CASSSEQGILYGYTF. CDR3 DNA: TGTGCCAGCAGTTCCGAACAGGGGATTCTCTATGGCTACACCTTC.

This clonotype has at least ten counts. The chain carries TRBV4-1 and TRBJ2-4; D is perhaps TRBD2 (6 bases). This CDR3 is 16 amino acids long. Germline V lookup: CDR1 MGHRA, CDR2 YSYEKL. Trimming took off 0 bases at V and 6 bases at J, with 15 bases between the two ends. CDR3 bases: TGCGCCAGCAGCCAAGAGGGGGGACTCCTCGGAAACATTCAGTACTTC. Encoded protein: CASSQEGGLLGNIQYF.

This clonotype was seen at least ten times. The chain recombines TRBV7-6 with TRBJ2-2; D gene unclear. The CDR3 sequence is 15 residues long. The V and J ends lost 3 bases and 3 bases respectively, with 11 bases between them. Germline assignment: CDR1 SGHVS and CDR2 FNYEAQ. In DNA form, the CDR3 reads TGTGCCAGCAGCTTCACCATTGGGGACACCGGGGAGCTGTTTTTT. This translates into CASSFTIGDTGELFF.

This clonotype was seen a handful of times. The chain combines TRBV12-3 or TRBV12-4 with TRBJ1-3; D possibly corresponds to TRBD1 (6 bases). Trimming stripped 5 bases from V and 3 bases from J, with 14 bases between. The CDR3 is 15 amino acids. CDR3: CASSPYRAVGNTIYF. The CDR3 DNA is TGTGCCAGCAGTCCATACAGGGCGGTTGGAAACACCATATATTTT.

This clonotype has a handful of counts. The chain links TRBV10-3 to TRBJ2-7, with TRBD2 matching over 10 bases. CDR1 and CDR2 from the germline V gene are ENHRY and SYGVKD. This CDR3 spans 15 amino acids. Trimming removed 11 bases from V and 5 bases from J; junction bases left unmatched: 15. The CDR3 bases are TGTGCCCTCTCCCCGGCTAGCGGGAGAAGCAACGAGCAGTACTTC. It encodes CALSPASGRSNEQYF.

This clonotype has ten or more counts. This chain connects TRBV6-1 to TRBJ1-2; a possible D gene is TRBD1 (5 bases). Germline CDR1 MNHNS, CDR2 SASEGT. The CDR3 is made up of 11 amino acids. Trimming stripped 5 bases from V and 8 bases from J, with 9 bases between. The CDR3 here is CASSTSGGYTF. The CDR3 DNA follows: TGTGCCAGCAGTACCTCAGGGGGCTACACCTTC.

CDR3 protein: CASSLAHPRTGLWDQPQHF. In nucleotides, the CDR3 is TGTGCCAGCAGCTTAGCCCACCCTCGGACAGGCCTTTGGGATCAGCCCCAGCATTTT. The rearrangement links TRBV11-1 to TRBJ1-5, with 7 bases aligning to TRBD1. CDR3 size: 19 residues. Germline V gene data show CDR1 as SGHAT and CDR2 as FQDESV (reference sequence). J gave up 5 bases and V 0 bases, and 16 bases lay outside the gene matches.

This clonotype showed up just a few times. The chain couples TRBV11-2 to TRBJ2-2; tentative D call: TRBD2 (6 bases). The CDR3 loop spans 15 amino acids. Trimming left V 5 bases short and J 7 bases short, with 17 bases between. The V gene's germline CDR1 is SGHAT and CDR2 FQNNGV. The CDR3 nucleotides are TGTGCCAGCAGCAACCGGGACTCCTTTAACGGGGAGCTGTTTTTT. This sequence encodes CASSNRDSFNGELFF.

The gene calls are TRBV6-1 and TRBJ1-1; D is perhaps TRBD1 (5 bases). The CDR3 runs to 14 residues. Germline V gene data show CDR1 as MNHNS and CDR2 as SASEGT. Between the trimmed V and J ends, which lost 6 bases and 6 bases, there was a span of 17 bases. In nucleotides, the CDR3 is TGTGCCAGCAGCCCCGAATCGGTCAGGGCTGAAGCTTTCTTT. This translates into CASSPESVRAEAFF.

The sample holds a few counts of this clonotype. V and J are TRBV13 and TRBJ2-7, with 8 bases aligning to TRBD1. This CDR3 region has 16 residues. From germline, CDR1 is PRHDT and CDR2 FYEKMQ (reference sequence). V shed 4 bases and J 4 bases; nucleotides not matched to a gene: 12. CDR3 residues: CASSSNDRGSGYEQYF. Written as DNA, the CDR3 is TGTGCCAGCAGCTCCAACGACAGGGGATCGGGATACGAGCAGTACTTC.

This clonotype was recorded many times. The chain is built from TRBV9 and TRBJ1-2, with no clear D. Germline CDR1 reads SGDLS; CDR2 reads YYNGEE. The ends were cut back, 3 bases at V and 7 bases at J, with 28 bases in the middle. CDR3 length: 18 amino acids. For the CDR3, the DNA is TGTGCCAGCAGCGCGAGCCCGACCGGCCGCCCCCCTGAAGCTGGCTACACCTTC. Its translation is CASSASPTGRPPEAGYTF.

This clonotype was counted many times. The rearrangement uses TRBV4-2 and TRBJ1-1, with unresolved D. Per germline, CDR1 LGHNA and CDR2 YNFKEQ. This CDR3 comprises 16 residues. V was pared by 0 bases and J by 5 bases, with 16 bases between. This CDR3 reads CASSQDLSSRNTEAFF. The CDR3 nucleotides read TGTGCCAGCAGCCAAGATCTTTCCAGTCGGAATACTGAAGCTTTCTTT.

This clonotype was counted a few times. The junction shows a germline mismatch at one end, possibly a read error. The rearrangement links TRBV6-5 to TRBJ2-5; D is tentatively TRBD1 or TRBD2 (5 bases each). CDR3 length: 15 residues. From germline, CDR1 is MNHEY and CDR2 SVGAGI. CDR3 nucleotide sequence: TGTGCCAGCCGTTACGGGGCAGGGATTTCGGAGACCCAGTACTTC. This translates into CASRYGAGISETQYF.

This clonotype was counted ten times or more. The rearrangement uses TRBV7-8 and TRBJ1-2; TRBD1 matches 8 bases. Germline V gene sequence: CDR1 SGHVS, CDR2 FQNEAQ. The CDR3 contains 16 residues. J lost 8 bases, V lost 1 base, and 12 bases had no gene match. The CDR3 DNA reads TGTGCCAGCAGCTTAGACTCGGTGGCAGGGGGCTACGGCTACACCTTC. It is translated as CASSLDSVAGGYGYTF.

This clonotype was detected ten times or more. The rearrangement links TRBV28 to TRBJ1-5; 8 bases are a match to TRBD1. J was trimmed by 3 bases and V by 6 bases; bases with no gene match: 4. The CDR3 length is 14 residues. CDR1 MDHEN and CDR2 SYDVKM come from the germline V gene. The CDR3 loop is CASSLDRVNQPQHF. The CDR3 DNA follows: TGTGCCAGCAGCCTGGACAGGGTCAATCAGCCCCAGCATTTT.

This clonotype was detected a few times. The rearrangement links TRBV29-1 to TRBJ1-1, with TRBD1 identical over 12 bases. Germline loops: CDR1 SQVTM, CDR2 ANQGSEA. CDR3 size: 13 residues. V trimming: 6 bases; J trimming: 6 bases; junction bases outside the gene matches: 5. This CDR3 is CSVYGTGGPEAFF. The CDR3 bases are TGCAGCGTATACGGGACAGGGGGCCCTGAAGCTTTCTTT.

This clonotype was seen many times. The chain uses TRBV6-5 and TRBJ2-7; D is possibly TRBD2 (6 bases). V was trimmed by 7 bases and J by 2 bases, leaving 12 bases between them. The germline V gene has CDR1 MNHEY and CDR2 SVGAGI. The CDR3 contains 13 residues. The CDR3 region has the DNA TGTGCCAGCACCGACGGGAGCCCCTACGAGCAGTACTTC. Protein sequence: CASTDGSPYEQYF.

A word on this clonotype: The junction and the germline gene differ at one end; a read error may be behind it. The chain joins TRBV15 to TRBJ2-7; 9 nucleotides match TRBD1. Germline values: CDR1 LNHNV, CDR2 YYDKDF (reference sequence). The CDR3 is made up of 17 amino acids. In DNA form, the CDR3 reads TGTGCCACCAGCAGAGCGGGGGACAGGGACAGGAGGAACGAGCGGTACTTC. Translation gives CATSRAGDRDRRNERYF.